Reported below is one T cell receptor beta chain. The naive CD8 subset, CD45RO-negative cells positively selected for CCR7, excluded terminally differentiated effector memory CD45RA+ cells. With 5 bases removed from V and 12 bases from J, the gap between germline ends came to 17 bases. Germline CDR1 PRHDT, CDR2 FYEKMQ (reference sequence). This CDR3 has 14 amino acids. The data stem from a study of shared clonotypes between healthy human individuals. Every subset's genomic DNA went evenly onto several immunoSEQ plates. Libraries were prepared by immunoSEQ multiplex PCR; TCRdb keeps only in-frame clonotypes and omits some of them. The sample shows approximately 650,000 clones, nearly 97% of them seen only once.

V and J are TRBV13 and TRBJ1-6, with D possibly matching TRBD1 (6 bases). The sequenced sample was naive CD8+ T cells sorted from blood. The sequence was collected from a woman aged 25 to 39 in good health. CDR3: CASSPQGNGGPLHF. The CDR3 DNA sequence: TGTGCCAGCAGCCCTCAGGGGAACGGCGGACCCCTCCACTTT.